This TCR beta chain was sequenced in a study of memory CD4+ T cells and cytomegalovirus serostatus. Looking at the study overall: Of the healthy Belgian adults, eight or nine were CMV seropositive and about 24 seronegative.

Broader study findings: Median bootstrapped AUC for CMV status was around 0.96 originally, roughly 0.92 US-trained. The CMV-associated TCR signature appears largely within the CD4+ memory repertoire. About 40% of the roughly 160 known CMV-associated TCRbeta sequences appeared in CD4+ memory.

This clone showed up just a few times. Antigen unknown. The sort gate was single viable CD3+CD4+CD8-CD45RO+ cells for memory CD4+ T cells. Assay used: immunoSEQ multiplex PCR; TCRdb lists only in-frame clones, some missing. The sample yields about 43,000 clones, around four fifths seen once. Germline V gene data show CDR1 as GTSNPN and CDR2 as SVGIG (reference sequence). The CDR3 extends over 16 amino acids. Trimming shortened V by 7 bases and J by 3 bases, and 21 bases separated the two germline ends. The sample was memory CD4+ T cells from blood. The sequence was obtained from an adult in good health and CMV-seronegative. The chain has TRBV30 and TRBJ2-2; tentative D call: TRBD2 (8 bases). CDR3 sequence reads: CASSGRDSYYTGELFF. The CDR3 DNA sequence: TGTGCCTCGTCCGGGAGGGACAGCTATTACACCGGGGAGCTGTTTTTT. Based on the CDR3 plus reference TRBV30 and TRBJ2-2, the full variable domain is SQTIHQWPATLVQPVGSPLSLECTVEGTSNPNLYWYRQAAGRGLQLLFYSVGIGQISSEVPQNLSASRPQDRQFILSSKKLLLSDSGFYLCASSGRDSYYTGELFFGEGSRLTVL.